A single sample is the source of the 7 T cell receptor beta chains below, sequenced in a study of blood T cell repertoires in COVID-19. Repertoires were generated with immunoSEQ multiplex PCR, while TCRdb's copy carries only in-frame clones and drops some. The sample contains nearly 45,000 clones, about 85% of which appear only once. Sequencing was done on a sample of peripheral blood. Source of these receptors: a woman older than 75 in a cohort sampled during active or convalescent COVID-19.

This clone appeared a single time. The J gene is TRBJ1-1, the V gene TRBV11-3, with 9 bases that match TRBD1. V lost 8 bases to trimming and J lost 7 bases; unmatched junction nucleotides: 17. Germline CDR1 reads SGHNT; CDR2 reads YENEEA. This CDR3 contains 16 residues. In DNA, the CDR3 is TGTGCCAGCGGTGAAGGTCTGACAGGGGGTGAAAATGAAGCTTTCTTT. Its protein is CASGEGLTGGENEAFF.

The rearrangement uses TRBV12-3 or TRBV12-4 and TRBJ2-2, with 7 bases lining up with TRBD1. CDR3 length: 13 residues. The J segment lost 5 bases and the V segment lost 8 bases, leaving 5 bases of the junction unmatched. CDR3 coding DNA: TGTGCCAGCGCAGGGGGTTATACCGGGGAGCTGTTTTTT. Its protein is CASAGGYTGELFF.

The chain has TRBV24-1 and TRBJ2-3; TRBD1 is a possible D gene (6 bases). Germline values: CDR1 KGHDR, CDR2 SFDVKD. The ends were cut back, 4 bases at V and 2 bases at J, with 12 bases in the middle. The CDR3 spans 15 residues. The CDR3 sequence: CATSEARGNTDTQYF. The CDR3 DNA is TGTGCCACCAGTGAGGCGAGGGGGAACACAGATACGCAGTATTTT.

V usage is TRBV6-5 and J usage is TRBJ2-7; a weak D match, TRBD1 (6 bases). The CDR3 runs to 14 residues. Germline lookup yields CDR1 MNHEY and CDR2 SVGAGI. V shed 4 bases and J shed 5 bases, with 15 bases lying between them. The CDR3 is CASSSPRDTDEQYF. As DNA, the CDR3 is TGTGCCAGCAGTTCCCCAAGGGACACGGACGAGCAGTACTTC.

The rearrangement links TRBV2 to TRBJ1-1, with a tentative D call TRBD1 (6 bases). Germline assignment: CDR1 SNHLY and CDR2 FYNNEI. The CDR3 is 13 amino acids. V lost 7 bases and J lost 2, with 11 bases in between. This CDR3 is CASKEQGNTEAFF. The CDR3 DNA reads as TGTGCCAGCAAGGAACAGGGTAACACTGAAGCTTTCTTT. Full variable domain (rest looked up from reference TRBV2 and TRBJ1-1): EPEVTQTPSHQVTQMGQEVILRCVPISNHLYFYWYRQILGQKVEFLVSFYNNEISEKSEIFDDQFSVERPDGSNFTLKIRSTKLEDSAMYFCASKEQGNTEAFFGQGTRLTVV.

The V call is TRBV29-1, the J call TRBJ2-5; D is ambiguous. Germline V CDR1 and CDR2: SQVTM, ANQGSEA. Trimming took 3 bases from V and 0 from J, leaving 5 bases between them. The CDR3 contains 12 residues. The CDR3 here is CSVDPNQETQYF. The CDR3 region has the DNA TGCAGCGTTGACCCAAACCAAGAGACCCAGTACTTC.

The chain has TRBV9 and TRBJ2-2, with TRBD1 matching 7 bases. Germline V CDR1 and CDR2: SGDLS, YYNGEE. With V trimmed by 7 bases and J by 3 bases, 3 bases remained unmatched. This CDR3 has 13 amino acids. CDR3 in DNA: TGTGCCAGCCAGGGGGAGTACACCGGGGAGCTGTTTTTT. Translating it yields CASQGEYTGELFF.